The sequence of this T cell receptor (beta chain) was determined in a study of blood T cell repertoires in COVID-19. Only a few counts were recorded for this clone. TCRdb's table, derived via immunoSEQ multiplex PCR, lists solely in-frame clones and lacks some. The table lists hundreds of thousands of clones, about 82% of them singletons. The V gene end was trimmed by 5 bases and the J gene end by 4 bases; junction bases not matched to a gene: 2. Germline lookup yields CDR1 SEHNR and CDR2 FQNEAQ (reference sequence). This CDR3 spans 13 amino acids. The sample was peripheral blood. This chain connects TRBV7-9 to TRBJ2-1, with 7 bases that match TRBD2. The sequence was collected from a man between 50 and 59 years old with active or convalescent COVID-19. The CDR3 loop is CASSLSGYNEQFF. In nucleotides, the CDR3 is TGTGCCAGCAGCCTTAGCGGGTACAATGAGCAGTTCTTC. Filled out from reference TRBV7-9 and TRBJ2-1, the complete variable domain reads DTGVSQNPRHKITKRGQNVTFRCDPISEHNRLYWYRQTLGQGPEFLTYFQNEAQLEKSRLLSDRFSAERPKGSFSTLEIQRTEQGDSAMYLCASSLSGYNEQFFGPGTRLTVL.